This entry lists 14 T cell receptor beta chains sequenced from one sample in a study of CD8+ T cells in alopecia areata. RNA extraction was followed by reverse transcription into cDNA, which acted as the sequencing template. The repertoire was sequenced with immunoSEQ multiplex PCR; TCRdb's copy has only in-frame clones and lacks some. The repertoire holds roughly 120,000 clones, with 50% to 75% as singletons. The sample's treatment: oral pan-JAK inhibitor, 5-10 mg twice daily. Sequencing used CD8+ T cells sorted from blood, obtained at week 4, from a patient treated with tofacitinib. The source is a human donor with alopecia areata.

This clone was observed a few times. The chain has TRBV29-1 and TRBJ2-5; TRBD1 is a possible D gene (5 bases). Trimming took off 4 bases at V and 3 bases at J, with 9 bases between the two ends. CDR3 length equals 12 residues. CDR1 is SQVTM and CDR2 is ANQGSEA in the germline V gene. CDR3 DNA sequence: TGCAGCGTTGTCAGGGCGGAAGAGACCCAGTACTTC. This sequence encodes CSVVRAEETQYF.

This clone was recorded a few times. This chain joins TRBV13 and TRBJ2-5; D remains unclear. The CDR3 spans 14 residues. Trimming left V 3 bases short and J 2 bases short, with 10 bases between. The germline V gene has CDR1 PRHDT and CDR2 FYEKMQ (reference sequence). CDR3 in DNA: TGTGCCAGCAGCTTCCGTACCACTCAAGAGACCCAGTACTTC. This codes for CASSFRTTQETQYF.

In this sample, this clone turned up a few times. The chain has TRBV29-1 and TRBJ2-5, with 8 bases identical to TRBD1. Germline V gives CDR1 SQVTM, CDR2 ANQGSEA. The V and J ends lost 2 bases and 1 base, in that order; junction bases with no gene match: 6. The CDR3 length is 15 residues. CDR3 in DNA: TGCAGCGTTGAATACAGGGGGGCCGCCCAAGAGACCCAGTACTTC. It encodes CSVEYRGAAQETQYF.

In DNA, the CDR3 is TGTGCCAGCAGCGCGGGGAGGGAAGCCTACGAGCAGTACTTC. Translated: CASSAGREAYEQYF. The chain links TRBV7-2 to TRBJ2-7; 7 bases align to TRBD2. Unmatched junction bases numbered 6, after V lost 5 bases and J lost 2 bases. The CDR3 contains 14 residues. Germline assignment: CDR1 SGHTA and CDR2 FQGNSA.

The gene calls are TRBV6-1 and TRBJ1-2, with D tentatively TRBD1 (5 bases). This CDR3 region has 15 residues. Trimming removed 9 bases at V and 3 bases at J, with 20 bases between. Germline loops: CDR1 MNHNS, CDR2 SASEGT. The chain's CDR3 is CARTTGEGTHYGYTF. The CDR3 nucleotides are TGTGCCAGGACCACCGGAGAGGGGACTCACTATGGCTACACCTTC.

The rearrangement links TRBV2 to TRBJ2-3; 9 nucleotides align to TRBD2. From germline, CDR1 is SNHLY and CDR2 FYNNEI. CDR3 length: 16 residues. J gave up 2 bases and V 2 bases, and 5 bases lay outside the gene matches. The CDR3 reads CASSEQAGGHTDTQYF. The CDR3 bases are TGTGCCAGCAGTGAACAAGCGGGGGGCCACACAGATACGCAGTATTTT. Using reference TRBV2 and TRBJ2-3 for the parts outside the CDR3, the full variable domain is EPEVTQTPSHQVTQMGQEVILRCVPISNHLYFYWYRQILGQKVEFLVSFYNNEISEKSEIFDDQFSVERPDGSNFTLKIRSTKLEDSAMYFCASSEQAGGHTDTQYFGPGTRLTVL.

V and J are TRBV30 and TRBJ1-6; D is undetermined. V dropped 2 bases and J dropped 8 bases, with 13 bases sitting between them. The CDR3 is 14 residues long. Per germline, CDR1 GTSNPN and CDR2 SVGIG (reference sequence). The CDR3 here is CAWSFGVRDSPLHF. The DNA for the CDR3 is TGTGCCTGGAGTTTTGGGGTTCGGGATTCACCCCTCCACTTT.

J is TRBJ1-1 and V is TRBV27; 8 bases agree with TRBD1. This CDR3 has 14 amino acids. The V and J ends lost 5 bases and 2 bases, in that order; junction bases with no gene match: 4. Germline V lookup: CDR1 MNHEY, CDR2 SMNVEV (reference sequence). CDR3 bases: TGTGCCAGCAGTATTGACAGGGGCAACACTGAAGCTTTCTTT. It is translated as CASSIDRGNTEAFF.

CDR3 DNA: TGTGCCAGCAGTCTGACAGGCCCCTACGAGCAGTACTTC. Amino acids: CASSLTGPYEQYF. The chain recombines TRBV6-5 with TRBJ2-7; a possible D gene is TRBD1 (6 bases). The CDR3 runs 13 residues. With 5 bases removed from V and 2 bases from J, the gap between germline ends came to 10 bases. Looked up from germline, CDR1 is MNHEY and CDR2 is SVGAGI.

In this sample, this clone turned up a few times. The rearrangement links TRBV14 to TRBJ1-2, with 9 bases matching TRBD1. This CDR3 spans 14 amino acids. Trimming took 2 bases from V and 4 from J; bases not matched to a gene: 2. From germline, CDR1 is SGHDN and CDR2 FVKESK. The CDR3 reads CASSQTGGGYGYTF. The CDR3 DNA follows: TGTGCCAGCAGCCAAACAGGGGGCGGCTATGGCTACACCTTC.

The chain uses TRBV29-1 and TRBJ1-2, with 9 bases aligning to TRBD1. Germline CDR1 is SQVTM and CDR2 is ANQGSEA. V gave up 5 bases and J gave up 3 bases; unmatched junction bases: 10. The CDR3 runs to 15 residues. CDR3 amino acids: CSVIPGQGLDYGYTF. As DNA, the CDR3 is TGCAGCGTTATCCCCGGACAGGGGCTTGACTATGGCTACACCTTC.

The chain has TRBV7-6 and TRBJ1-5, with D possibly matching TRBD1 (6 bases). Per the germline V gene, CDR1 is SGHVS and CDR2 is FNYEAQ. Trimming removed 6 bases from V and 4 bases from J, with 16 bases in between. The CDR3 extends over 15 amino acids. CDR3 coding DNA: TGTGCCAGCAGTTCCATGGACAGCCCGAATCAGCCCCAGCATTTT. Translation gives CASSSMDSPNQPQHF. The variable domain in full, with the rest retrieved from reference TRBV7-6 and TRBJ1-5, is GAGVSQSPRYKVTKRGQDVALRCDPISGHVSLYWYRQALGQGPEFLTYFNYEAQQDKSGLPNDRFSAERPEGSISTLTIQRTEQRDSAMYRCASSSMDSPNQPQHFGDGTRLSIL.

This clone was observed a handful of times. The V call is TRBV6-5, the J call TRBJ2-5; 14 bases line up with TRBD2. CDR3 length equals 14 residues. Per the germline V gene, CDR1 is MNHEY and CDR2 is SVGAGI. The V gene end was trimmed by 7 bases and the J gene end by 4 bases; junction bases not matched to a gene: 2. The DNA of the CDR3 is TGTGCCAGCAACGGACTAGCGGGGGGAGAGACCCAGTACTTC. Amino acids: CASNGLAGGETQYF.

The chain is built from TRBV19 and TRBJ1-6; D remains ambiguous. Per the germline V gene, CDR1 is LNHDA and CDR2 is SQIVND (reference sequence). V lost 4 bases and J lost 0, with 13 bases in between. This CDR3 region has 17 residues. The CDR3 spells CASSTLTESSYNSPLHF. The DNA of the CDR3 is TGTGCCAGTAGTACCCTGACCGAAAGCTCCTATAATTCACCCCTCCACTTT. The complete variable domain, with remaining parts taken from reference TRBV19 and TRBJ1-6, reads DGGITQSPKYLFRKEGQNVTLSCEQNLNHDAMYWYRQDPGQGLRLIYYSQIVNDFQKGDIAEGYSVSREKKESFPLTVTSAQKNPTAFYLCASSTLTESSYNSPLHFGNGTRLTVT.